This TCR beta chain was observed in a study of T cell responses to AZD1222 COVID-19 vaccine. Profiled with immunoSEQ multiplex PCR; TCRdb holds only in-frame clones, not every one. Among around 120,000 clones listed, 88% were seen once. The CDR3 length is 18 residues. CDR1 is SEHNR and CDR2 is FQNEAQ in the germline V gene (reference sequence). V was trimmed by 5 bases and J by 1 base, leaving 18 bases between them. Points from the study as a whole: Donors were largely white British and mainly female; clonal diversity was possibly underestimated. In the spike-specific TCR repertoire, nearly half reportedly target unmutated variant regions. Just a handful of AZD1222 recipients were seropositive at baseline. Repertoires were obtained solely post-peak T cell response.

On this clone: Its specificity is unknown.

The chain employs TRBV7-9 and TRBJ2-6; weak D call: TRBD1 (7 bases). This clonotype was obtained from an adult in good health. Sequencing was performed on peripheral blood, taken on day 0 of MenACWY control vaccination. The CDR3 region is CASSQGGTQLSGANVLTF. CDR3 sequence (DNA): TGTGCCAGCAGCCAGGGGGGAACCCAGTTGTCTGGGGCCAACGTCCTGACTTTC. Complete variable domain (other parts from reference TRBV7-9 and TRBJ2-6): DTGVSQNPRHKITKRGQNVTFRCDPISEHNRLYWYRQTLGQGPEFLTYFQNEAQLEKSRLLSDRFSAERPKGSFSTLEIQRTEQGDSAMYLCASSQGGTQLSGANVLTFGAGSRLTVL.